Listed here are 24 T cell receptor beta chains from one sample, sequenced in a study of T cells in Graves' hyperthyroidism and ophthalmopathy. Template material for amplifying TCR beta CDR3 regions consisted of RNA transcripts. HTBI primers were used for first-round RT-PCR of the TCR CDR3. MiXCR, run by TCRdb on the multiplex PCR reads, gives a single entry per CDR3 protein. The table includes about 570,000 distinct CDR3 sequences, 46% detected once. The sequenced material came from peripheral blood or thyroid tissue (not recorded which). Receptor source: an adult woman with Graves' disease, either hyperthyroidism or ophthalmopathy (not recorded which).

This clonotype was counted between two and nine times. The V call is TRBV29-1, the J call TRBJ2-5; 10 nucleotides agree with TRBD2. The V gene end was trimmed by 1 base and the J gene end by 1 base; junction bases not matched to a gene: 12. The CDR3 runs to 18 residues. Germline V gene lookup returns CDR1 SQVTM and CDR2 ANQGSEA. Here the CDR3 reads CSVEAPRLAGDSQETQYF. The DNA for the CDR3 is TGCAGCGTTGAAGCCCCGAGGCTAGCGGGAGACTCCCAAGAGACCCAGTACTTC.

The chain combines TRBV30 with TRBJ2-2; D not resolved. Trimming cost V 1 base and J 9 bases, with 9 bases left between them. CDR1 GTSNPN and CDR2 SVGIG come from the germline V gene (reference sequence). This CDR3 comprises 12 residues. In DNA, the CDR3 is TGTGCCTGGAGTGCCCTATCTAGGGAGCTGTTTTTT. It encodes CAWSALSRELFF.

Comments on this clonotype: The junction departs from the called germline gene at one end, perhaps through a read error. This sequence joins TRBV6-1 and TRBJ2-7; D ambiguous. The germline V gene encodes CDR1 MNHNS and CDR2 SASEGT. The CDR3 covers 14 residues. CDR3 bases: TGTGCCGGCAGTGAAGAGATCCGCTCCTACGAGCAGTACTTC. Residues: CAGSEEIRSYEQYF.

This chain connects TRBV7-8 to TRBJ2-5, with D perhaps matching TRBD1 or TRBD2 (5 bases each). The CDR3 spans 16 residues. The germline V gene has CDR1 SGHVS and CDR2 FQNEAQ. The ends were cut back, 5 bases at V and 1 base at J, with 17 bases in the middle. DNA of the CDR3: TGTGCCAGCAGCGAGGGACGTTCGGGGAGCCAAGAGACCCAGTACTTC. It translates to CASSEGRSGSQETQYF.

This clonotype was counted ten times or more. The chain carries TRBV19 and TRBJ1-2; D gene unclear. The V end was cut by 3 bases, the J end by 7 bases, with 6 bases between. This CDR3 region has 11 residues. Germline V CDR1 and CDR2: LNHDA, SQIVND (reference sequence). The CDR3 nucleotides are TGTGCCAGTAGTATTCAAGGTGGCTACACCTTC. Amino acids: CASSIQGGYTF.

The table lists this clonotype with many counts. The chain couples TRBV28 to TRBJ1-5; 8 nucleotides agree with TRBD1. Germline loops: CDR1 MDHEN, CDR2 SYDVKM. This CDR3 has 13 amino acids. After removal of 4 bases from V and 8 bases from J, the junction contained 4 bases not matched to a gene. The CDR3 here is CASSSTGVEPQHF. The CDR3 DNA follows: TGTGCCAGCAGTTCGACAGGGGTTGAGCCCCAGCATTTT.

In this sample, this clonotype turned up many times. The rearrangement joins TRBV7-8 to TRBJ1-5; D is possibly TRBD1 (6 bases). Germline V gene sequence: CDR1 SGHVS, CDR2 FQNEAQ. The CDR3 runs 14 residues. Trimming took off 5 bases at V and 6 bases at J, with 14 bases between the two ends. CDR3 loop: CASSTKGGAQPQHF. CDR3 nucleotide sequence: TGTGCCAGCAGCACCAAGGGGGGGGCTCAGCCCCAGCATTTT.

This clonotype was seen at least ten times. The rearrangement joins TRBV6-5 to TRBJ1-5, with D possibly matching TRBD1 (5 bases). Germline lookup yields CDR1 MNHEY and CDR2 SVGAGI. With 6 bases removed from V and 5 bases from J, the gap between germline ends came to 11 bases. CDR3 length: 13 residues. The CDR3 bases are TGTGCCAGCAGCAGGGTGAGTCATCAGCCCCAGCATTTT. This sequence encodes CASSRVSHQPQHF.

Comment on this clonotype: Relative to the germline gene, one junction end is altered; a read error may explain this. V and J are TRBV7-7 and TRBJ2-5, with unresolved D. CDR3 length: 12 residues. Germline lookup yields CDR1 SSHAT and CDR2 FNYEAQ (reference sequence). CDR3 in amino acids: CASSSFQETQYF. The CDR3 DNA follows: TGTGCTAGCAGCTCTTTCCAAGAGACCCAGTACTTC.

The chain links TRBV9 to TRBJ2-5; no firm D call. In germline, CDR1 is SGDLS, CDR2 YYNGEE. Trimming removed 0 bases from V and 5 bases from J, with 11 bases in between. The CDR3 totals 14 residues. For the CDR3, the DNA is TGTGCCAGCAGCGTAGAGCGAAGCGCGGAGACCCAGTACTTC. It yields the protein CASSVERSAETQYF. Using reference TRBV9 and TRBJ2-5 for the parts outside the CDR3, the full variable domain is DSGVTQTPKHLITATGQRVTLRCSPRSGDLSVYWYQQSLDQGLQFLIQYYNGEERAKGNILERFSAQQFPDLHSELNLSSLELGDSALYFCASSVERSAETQYFGPGTRLLVL.

J is TRBJ2-5 and V is TRBV25-1; D call uncertain. The V end lost 6 bases, the J end lost 2 bases, and 16 bases lay between the germline ends. CDR1 and CDR2 from the germline V gene are MGHDK and SYGVNS. This CDR3 is built from 15 residues. For the CDR3, the DNA is TGTGCCAGCAGCGCCGGAATCGGGCAACAAGAGACCCAGTACTTC. It specifies CASSAGIGQQETQYF.

This chain connects TRBV19 to TRBJ2-6, with TRBD1 matching over 8 bases. Germline V gene lookup returns CDR1 LNHDA and CDR2 SQIVND (reference sequence). The CDR3 contains 18 residues. The V segment lost 8 bases and the J segment 0 bases; nucleotides outside the gene matches: 12. The CDR3 sequence: CASRTRDRHVSGANVLTF. The DNA for the CDR3 is TGTGCCAGTCGAACACGGGACAGGCACGTCTCTGGGGCCAACGTCCTGACTTTC.

In its sample, this clonotype was seen many times. V and J are TRBV29-1 and TRBJ2-5, with TRBD2 matching over 7 bases. J was trimmed by 5 bases and V by 4 bases; bases with no gene match: 10. The CDR3 runs to 14 residues. Germline CDR1 reads SQVTM; CDR2 reads ANQGSEA. CDR3: CSVVIAGGGETQYF. The CDR3 DNA is TGCAGCGTTGTTATAGCGGGTGGGGGGGAGACCCAGTACTTC.

This clonotype was counted many times. The J gene is TRBJ1-4, the V gene TRBV20-1; D not certain. Germline CDR1 and CDR2: DFQATT and SNEGSKA (reference sequence). The CDR3 is 20 residues long. Trimming left V 0 bases short and J 0 bases short, with 23 bases between. The CDR3 loop is CSARDRIGPYSYATNEKLFF. The CDR3 coding sequence is TGCAGTGCTAGAGATCGAATAGGGCCTTACAGTTACGCAACTAATGAAAAACTGTTTTTT.

The rearrangement uses TRBV7-9 and TRBJ1-2; D gene unclear. There are 12 residues in the CDR3. The germline CDR1 and CDR2 sequences are SEHNR and FQNEAQ (reference sequence). Trimming pared 4 bases from V and 7 bases from J, leaving 10 bases between. The CDR3: CASSSPNSGYTF. CDR3 bases: TGTGCCAGCAGCTCACCCAATTCTGGCTACACCTTC.

This clonotype was seen ten or more times. This chain joins TRBV6-5 and TRBJ2-7; either TRBD1 or TRBD2 may supply D (5 bases each). The germline V gene has CDR1 MNHEY and CDR2 SVGAGI. CDR3 length: 15 residues. V gave up 5 bases and J gave up 2 bases, with 16 bases separating them. CDR3 amino acids: CASSPTWGTTYEQYF. Here the CDR3 DNA reads TGTGCCAGCAGTCCAACTTGGGGGACGACCTACGAGCAGTACTTC.

J is TRBJ2-7 and V is TRBV2; weak D call: TRBD2 (6 bases). There are 14 residues in the CDR3. V was cut by 6 bases and J by 3 bases, with 15 bases left in between. Germline lookup yields CDR1 SNHLY and CDR2 FYNNEI. The CDR3 is CASSPFSGGYEQYF. In DNA, the CDR3 is TGTGCCAGCAGCCCATTCTCCGGGGGCTACGAGCAGTACTTC.

The rearrangement uses TRBV6-6 and TRBJ1-1; D is perhaps TRBD1 (5 bases). The CDR3 extends over 15 amino acids. Germline lookup yields CDR1 MNHNY and CDR2 SVGAGI (reference sequence). Trimming shortened V by 6 bases and J by 1 base, and 15 bases separated the two germline ends. The CDR3 DNA reads TGTGCCAGCAGGGATCGGGACTCCTGGAACACTGAAGCTTTCTTT. Amino acid sequence: CASRDRDSWNTEAFF.

At least ten counts were recorded for this clonotype. The chain is built from TRBV6-1 and TRBJ2-7; TRBD1 is a possible D gene (5 bases). The CDR3 has 15 residues. The V gene's germline CDR1 is MNHNS and CDR2 SASEGT. The V end lost 1 base, the J end lost 6 bases, and 16 bases lay between the germline ends. As DNA, the CDR3 is TGTGCCAGCAGTGAAGGTTGGACATCCGAAGGCGAGCAGTACTTC. Its protein is CASSEGWTSEGEQYF.

The chain links TRBV2 to TRBJ2-5, with TRBD2 as a possible D gene (5 bases). V was trimmed by 4 bases and J by 9 bases, leaving 18 bases between them. CDR3 length: 14 amino acids. Per germline, CDR1 SNHLY and CDR2 FYNNEI. In nucleotides, the CDR3 is TGTGCCAGCAGTGGTCGGGGAGAGGAACAGCCCCAGTACTTC. It specifies CASSGRGEEQPQYF. The full variable domain, in which reference TRBV2 and TRBJ2-5 provide the parts outside the CDR3, is EPEVTQTPSHQVTQMGQEVILRCVPISNHLYFYWYRQILGQKVEFLVSFYNNEISEKSEIFDDQFSVERPDGSNFTLKIRSTKLEDSAMYFCASSGRGEEQPQYFGPGTRLLVL.

Many counts were recorded for this clonotype. This chain uses TRBV6-1 with TRBJ1-2; D uncertain. The CDR3 is made up of 15 amino acids. V dropped 0 bases and J dropped 7 bases, with 15 bases sitting between them. In germline, CDR1 is MNHNS, CDR2 SASEGT. DNA for the CDR3: TGTGCCAGCAGTGAAGCGTGGATACCGGCCCCTGGCTACACCTTC. It yields the protein CASSEAWIPAPGYTF.

A note on this clonotype: A much larger clone differs from this one at a single base, so this may be a read error. CDR3 nucleotides: TGTGCCAGCAGCCCTTCCGACAGGGAGGTGTGGGGCACTGAAGCTTGCTTT. Amino acids: CASSPSDREVWGTEACF. The genes are TRBV6-5 and TRBJ1-1; 7 nucleotides line up with TRBD1. This CDR3 spans 17 amino acids. Germline V lookup: CDR1 MNHEY, CDR2 SVGAGI.

This clonotype has more than one count but fewer than ten. J is TRBJ1-5 and V is TRBV10-3; D unresolved. Germline CDR1 ENHRY, CDR2 SYGVKD. The CDR3 totals 14 residues. Trimming cost V 3 bases and J 6 bases, with 12 bases left between them. The CDR3 reads CAISDSSGVQPQHF. CDR3 DNA: TGTGCCATCAGTGACTCGTCGGGAGTTCAGCCCCAGCATTTT.

This clonotype was recorded at least ten times. DNA for the CDR3: TGTGCCAGTAGGAGGCGGGAGAGCACCGGGGAGCTGTTTTTT. Residues: CASRRRESTGELFF. The rearrangement links TRBV19 to TRBJ2-2, with TRBD2 identical over 7 bases. J lost 4 bases, V lost 6 bases, and 5 bases had no gene match. The CDR3 spans 14 residues. CDR1 is LNHDA and CDR2 is SQIVND in the germline V gene (reference sequence).